This record covers a single T cell receptor (beta chain). Its target is not known. Aged about 6 to 100, donors were systemically healthy Caucasians from Russia. These data are taken from a study of blood T cells in healthy people across ages. Study-wide points: Fewer expanded clones and more diversity marked long-lived versus aged donors. Nothing was known about donor CMV status, and this possibly confounded expanded clonotype changes. Estimates of total diversity, which came from one million sequenced T cells, were considered to be underestimates.

Together with a sample-barcoded 5' primer, a J-beta primer mix was included in a second PCR lasting roughly 7 to 11 cycles. MiXCR, run by TCRdb on the 5' RACE reads, gives a single entry per CDR3 protein. The sample contains 1.4 million to 1.5 million distinct CDR3 sequences, around 39% of which appear only once. The CDR3 covers 14 residues. CDR1 and CDR2 (germline): MNHEY, SVGEGT. V gene TRBV6-2 or TRBV6-3 combines with J gene TRBJ2-7, with D possibly TRBD2 on 7 matching bases. Judging by the DNA end, TRBJ2-5 fits better; the J call may be wrong. The sequencing sample was made of blood. This clonotype originated in a woman in her late teens or twenties in good health. The CDR3 loop reads CASSYAGRGETQYF. CDR3 in DNA: TGTGCCAGCAGTTACGCAGGGAGGGGGGAGACCCAGTACTTC.